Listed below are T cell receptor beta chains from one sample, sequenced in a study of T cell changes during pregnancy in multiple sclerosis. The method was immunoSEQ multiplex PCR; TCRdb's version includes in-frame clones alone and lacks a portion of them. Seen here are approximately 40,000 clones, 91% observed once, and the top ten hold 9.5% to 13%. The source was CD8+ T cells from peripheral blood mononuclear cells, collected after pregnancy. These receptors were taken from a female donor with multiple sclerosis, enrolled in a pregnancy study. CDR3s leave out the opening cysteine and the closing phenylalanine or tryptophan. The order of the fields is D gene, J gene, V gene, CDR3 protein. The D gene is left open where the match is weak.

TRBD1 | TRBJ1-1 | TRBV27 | ASSLGPDRINTEAF
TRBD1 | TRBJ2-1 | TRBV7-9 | ASSLAGDPRGRKGNEQF
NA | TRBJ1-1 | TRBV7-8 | ASSPGGNPEAF
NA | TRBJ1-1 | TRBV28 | ASSFPDWNTEAF
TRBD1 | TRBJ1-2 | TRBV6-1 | ASRDGTGRGYGYT
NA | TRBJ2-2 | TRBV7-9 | AKDKNTGELF
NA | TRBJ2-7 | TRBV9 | ASSVGTGMGYEQY
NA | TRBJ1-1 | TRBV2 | ASRDWVGAGSTEAF
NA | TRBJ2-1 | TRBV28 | ASSLAGFREQF
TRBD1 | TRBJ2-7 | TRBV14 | ASSRTGGIEQY
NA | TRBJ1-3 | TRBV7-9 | ASSPSQGSGNTIY
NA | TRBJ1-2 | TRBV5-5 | ASSLNTPYGYT
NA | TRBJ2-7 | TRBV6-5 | ASSSFRGYEQY
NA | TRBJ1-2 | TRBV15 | ATSRDSALEGYT
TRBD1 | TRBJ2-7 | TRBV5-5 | ASSIDRDEQY
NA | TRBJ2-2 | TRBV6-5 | ASSATDWNTGELF
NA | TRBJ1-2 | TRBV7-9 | ASALQGLQGYT
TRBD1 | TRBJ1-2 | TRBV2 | ASQRGTGGYT
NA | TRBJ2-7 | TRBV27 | ASSWDGGSYEQY
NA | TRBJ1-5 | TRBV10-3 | AISENSNQPQH
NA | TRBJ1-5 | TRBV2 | ASGPHRNSNQPQH
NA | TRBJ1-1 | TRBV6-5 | ASSYSRKGEAF
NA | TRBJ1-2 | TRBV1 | TSRAQGPYGYT
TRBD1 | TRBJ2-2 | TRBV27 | ASSTSADRAGTGELF
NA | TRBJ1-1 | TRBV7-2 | ASSLAEKHTEAF
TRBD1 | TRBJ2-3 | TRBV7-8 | ASSLRDRVADTQY
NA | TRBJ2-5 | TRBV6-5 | ASRPDLNTAGTQY
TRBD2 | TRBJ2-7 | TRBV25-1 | ASSLAGGPDEQY
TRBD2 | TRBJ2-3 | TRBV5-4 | ASSPKRDSTDTQY
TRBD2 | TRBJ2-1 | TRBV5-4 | ASSLRRGVSYNEQF
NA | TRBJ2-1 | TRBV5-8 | ASSPRTTYNEQF
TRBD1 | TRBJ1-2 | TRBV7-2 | ASSTRWGQTSPPHYGYT
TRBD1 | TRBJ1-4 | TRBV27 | ASSLRGRNEKLF
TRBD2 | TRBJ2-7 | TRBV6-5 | ASSYSSGEVAYEQY
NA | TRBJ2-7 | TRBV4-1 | ASSQAGIGDEQY
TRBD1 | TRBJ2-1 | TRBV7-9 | ASSSGTGGEQF
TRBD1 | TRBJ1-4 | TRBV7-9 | ASSVDRVATNEKLF
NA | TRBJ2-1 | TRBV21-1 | ATRGLRTYNEQF
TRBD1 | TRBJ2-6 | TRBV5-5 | ASSEPTGSGANVLT
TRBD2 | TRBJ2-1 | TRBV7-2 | ASTGGGNNEQF
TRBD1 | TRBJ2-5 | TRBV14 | ASSQPRTGEQETQY
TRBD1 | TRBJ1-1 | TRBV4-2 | ASSRDRVDHTEAF
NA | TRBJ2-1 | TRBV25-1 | ASSSSNSPDEQF
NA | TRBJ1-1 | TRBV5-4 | ASSPDRLGTEAF
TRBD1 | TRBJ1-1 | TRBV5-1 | ASSQRQGPPEAF
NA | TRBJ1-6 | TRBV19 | ASSMRLNYSPLH
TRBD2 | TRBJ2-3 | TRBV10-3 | AISETGGGTDTQY
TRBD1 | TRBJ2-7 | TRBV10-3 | AISEFRTGVSYEQY
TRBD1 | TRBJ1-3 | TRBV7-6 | ASSPGTGGRNTIY
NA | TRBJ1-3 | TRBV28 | ASSLSQGPGGNTIY
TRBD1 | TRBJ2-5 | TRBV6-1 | ASSQGDREKETQY
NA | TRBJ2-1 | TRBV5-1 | ASGWFSDNEQF
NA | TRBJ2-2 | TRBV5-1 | ASSSPSGRENTGELF